This T cell receptor (beta chain) was recorded in a study of identical twins. Study-level results: Beta out-of-frame sequences showed weaker excess twin sharing.

Germline V CDR1 and CDR2: MNHEY, SVGAGI. This CDR3 region has 14 residues. Trimming took off 4 bases at V and 2 bases at J, with 11 bases between the two ends. Turning to this clonotype: Its target is not known.

TCRdb itself ran the 5' RACE reads through MiXCR, one entry per CDR3 protein. The repertoire consists of about 530,000 distinct CDR3 sequences, with around 24% occurring once and the leading ten covering approximately 0.49%. These data were also reused for a study on yellow fever vaccine responses in identical twins.

The sample taken for sequencing was CD4+ T cells sorted from blood. The clonotype originates from a woman under 30 in good health. The rearrangement joins TRBV6-5 to TRBJ2-5; D is ambiguous. The CDR3 nucleotides are TGTGCCAGCAGTTCCCCGACTCCACAAGAGACCCAGTACTTC. Amino acid sequence: CASSSPTPQETQYF.